The present T cell receptor beta chain was sequenced within a study of Graves' ophthalmopathy and Graves' hyperthyroidism. CDR3 regions of TCR beta were amplified from RNA transcripts. In the first round, RT-PCR was carried out with HTBI primers, and a multiplex PCR formed the second round. TCRdb re-derived calls from the multiplex PCR reads in MiXCR, one entry per CDR3 protein. The sample lists 740,000 or so distinct CDR3 sequences; approximately 40% were seen once. The V end lost 10 bases, the J end lost 4 bases, and 14 bases lay between the germline ends. The CDR3 has 13 residues. Looked up from germline, CDR1 is LNHNV and CDR2 is YYDKDF (reference sequence).

The sequenced sample was peripheral blood. The TCR originated in an adult man with Graves' ophthalmopathy. The J gene is TRBJ1-3, the V gene TRBV15; D unclear. CDR3 protein: CASRQNGGNTIYF. The CDR3 nucleotides read TGTGCCAGCAGGCAGAATGGAGGAAACACCATATATTTT.